This T cell receptor beta chain was retrieved from a study of blood T cell repertoires in COVID-19. TCRdb's table, derived via immunoSEQ multiplex PCR, lists solely in-frame clones and lacks some. The sample records about 61,000 clones, around 77% being singletons. Germline CDR1 reads ENHRY; CDR2 reads SYGVKD. V shed 5 bases and J 2 bases; nucleotides not matched to a gene: 9. The CDR3 consists of 15 residues. Material for sequencing was peripheral blood. This clonotype was sampled from a man aged 80 or over with active or convalescent COVID-19. The J gene is TRBJ2-7, the V gene TRBV10-3, with 7 bases lining up with TRBD2. For the CDR3, the DNA is TGTGCCATCAGTACTACAGCGGGGTCTCCCTACGAGCAGTACTTC. Translating gives CAISTTAGSPYEQYF.